This T cell receptor (beta chain) was found in a study of control samples from healthy donors and cancer patients. TCRdb's copy holds only in-frame clones and misses some; the assay was immunoSEQ multiplex PCR. The top ten hold 3% to 4% of the sample, which has 130,000 to 150,000 clones, around 92% seen once. Trimming took 6 bases from V and 7 from J; bases not matched to a gene: 9. Germline CDR1 reads SGHAT; CDR2 reads FQNNGV. This CDR3 is built from 14 residues. The chain couples TRBV11-2 to TRBJ1-2, with 9 positions matching TRBD1. Sequences were obtained from blood. This sequence originates from a man aged 30 to 45 in good health. The CDR3 coding sequence is TGTGCCAGCAGAGGAACCGGGACAGGGAGTGGCTACACCTTC. Translating gives CASRGTGTGSGYTF.